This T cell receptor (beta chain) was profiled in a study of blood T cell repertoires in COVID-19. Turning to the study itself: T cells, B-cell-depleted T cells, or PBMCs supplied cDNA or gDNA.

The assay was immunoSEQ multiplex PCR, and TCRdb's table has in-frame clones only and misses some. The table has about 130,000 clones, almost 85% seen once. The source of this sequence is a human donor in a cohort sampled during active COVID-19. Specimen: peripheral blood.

The CDR3, as DNA: TGCGCCAGCAGCTTGACAGCAGACTATGGCTACACCTTC. Translation gives CASSLTADYGYTF. The V and J genes are TRBV5-1 and TRBJ1-2; D unclear. Looked up from germline, CDR1 is SGHRS and CDR2 is YFSETQ. CDR3 size: 13 residues. V dropped 1 base and J dropped 3 bases, with 7 bases sitting between them.